This paragraph reports one TCR beta chain. The sample comes from a study of OX40 agonist ivuxolimab in advanced cancers. As for the study in general: Partial response was recorded in three patients: one hepatocellular carcinoma and two cutaneous melanoma cases.

Method: immunoSEQ multiplex PCR; TCRdb's copy keeps in-frame clones and lacks some. The table shows about 66,000 clones, with about 77% occurring only once. The specimen was CD4+ or CD8+ T cells sorted from blood, collected in a trial of the OX40 agonist ivuxolimab. The clonotype comes from an adult with an advanced solid tumor such as melanoma, head and neck, liver or kidney cancer.

The CDR3 coding sequence is TGTGCCTGGAGTTTACCCACAGGGGCGAATGAAAAACTGTTTTTT. Its protein is CAWSLPTGANEKLFF. This rearrangement joins TRBV30 to TRBJ1-4; 7 nucleotides agree with TRBD1. The V gene end was trimmed by 2 bases and the J gene end by 5 bases; junction bases not matched to a gene: 8. Germline CDR1 is GTSNPN and CDR2 is SVGIG (reference sequence). The CDR3 runs to 15 residues.